The source of this TCR beta chain is a study of CD8 T cells in ankylosing spondylitis. Germline V gene lookup returns CDR1 LGHDT and CDR2 YNNKEL (reference sequence). V dropped 6 bases and J dropped 7; count of bases not matched to a gene: 4. CDR3 size: 14 residues. In this sample, this clonotype turned up a few times. Its antigen is currently unknown. Findings and limits, study-wide: Significant enrichment of disease-linked clones was reportedly seen in matched ankylosing spondylitis synovial fluid. Clones linked with disease were CD8+ and fairly uncommon in the peripheral blood.

It was by quantitative 5'-RACE with molecular barcodes that TCR beta libraries were made. Each CDR3 protein is one row after TCRdb ran MiXCR on the 5' RACE reads. The repertoire includes approximately 350,000 distinct CDR3 sequences, about 14% of them detected once, and 0.85% to 1.4% sits in the top ten. The source material was blood, either unsorted or a sorted T cell fraction (not recorded which). The sequence came from a male donor with ankylosing spondylitis or in good health (not recorded which). This sequence joins TRBV3-1 and TRBJ2-2, with 11 bases identical to TRBD1. In DNA, the CDR3 is TGTGCCAGCAGGGACAGGGGGCAAAGCGGGGAGCTGTTTTTT. It specifies CASRDRGQSGELFF.